The rows below give T cell receptor beta chains drawn from one sample of a study of PD-1 blockade in classical Hodgkin lymphoma. Clones were read by immunoSEQ multiplex PCR, and TCRdb kept only the in-frame ones, dropping some. This repertoire shows around 25,000 clones, less than 75% found once; its top ten account for roughly 19%. The material was peripheral blood mononuclear cells (PBMCs), obtained before the fourth cycle of nivolumab. These receptors were taken from a human donor with classical Hodgkin lymphoma. Both conserved end residues are part of each CDR3. D genes are given only for firm matches. Clone size, where shown, is once, few, many, or a class for clones that have expanded.

v_call	clone_size	j_call	d_call	cdr3_aa	cdr3_nt
TRBV7-9	.	TRBJ1-4	.	CASSLGQDYEKLFF	TGTGCCAGCAGCTTAGGACAGGATTACGAAAAACTGTTTTTT
TRBV19	.	TRBJ1-5	TRBD1	CASSIRPGQHNQPQHF	TGTGCCAGTAGTATTCGTCCGGGACAGCATAATCAGCCCCAGCATTTT
TRBV18	.	TRBJ2-5	.	CASSPLSGIETQYF	TGTGCCAGCTCACCACTTTCGGGGATAGAGACCCAGTACTTC
TRBV6-6	.	TRBJ1-3	TRBD1	CASRLGQNSGNTIYF	TGTGCCAGCAGATTGGGACAGAACTCTGGAAACACCATATATTTT
TRBV6-5	.	TRBJ1-2	.	CASIPDRNYGYTF	TGTGCCAGCATTCCTGACAGGAACTATGGCTACACCTTC
TRBV5-5	.	TRBJ2-7	.	CASSPDGGAYEQYF	TGTGCCAGCAGCCCGGACGGGGGCGCCTACGAGCAGTACTTC
TRBV6-5	.	TRBJ1-5	.	CASSGNQPQHF	TGTGCCAGCAGTGGTAATCAGCCCCAGCATTTT
TRBV29-1	.	TRBJ2-4	TRBD1	CSVEGGQGAYYIQYF	TGCAGCGTTGAGGGGGGTCAGGGGGCTTATTACATTCAGTACTTC
TRBV27	.	TRBJ2-2	.	CASSLSRIAGELFF	TGTGCCAGCAGTTTATCCAGGATTGCTGGGGAGCTGTTTTTT
TRBV4-1	.	TRBJ1-2	.	CASSQVGAGDRYGYTF	TGCGCCAGCAGCCAAGTGGGGGCAGGGGATAGATATGGCTACACCTTC
TRBV7-2	.	TRBJ2-1	TRBD2	CASSTRTGLAGTNEQFF	TGTGCCAGCAGCACTCGTACCGGACTAGCGGGAACCAATGAGCAGTTCTTC
TRBV6-6	.	TRBJ2-7	.	CASSYSKGYEQYF	TGTGCCAGCAGTTACTCGAAGGGCTACGAGCAGTACTTC
TRBV2	.	TRBJ2-7	.	CASGGDTFYEQYF	TGTGCCAGCGGAGGGGACACCTTCTACGAGCAGTACTTC
TRBV19	.	TRBJ2-2	.	CATAMGLSTGELFF	TGTGCCACTGCAATGGGACTCAGCACCGGGGAGCTGTTTTTT
TRBV5-1	.	TRBJ1-3	.	CASSLEGVHSGNTIYF	TGCGCCAGCAGCTTGGAGGGGGTCCACTCTGGAAACACCATATATTTT
TRBV11-3	few	TRBJ1-3	.	CASSLLATSGNTIYF	TGTGCCAGCAGCTTACTGGCAACGTCTGGAAACACCATATATTTT
TRBV7-3	few	TRBJ1-6	.	CASSLKDRTPLHF	TGTGCCAGCAGCTTAAAAGACAGAACACCCCTCCACTTT
TRBV28	few	TRBJ2-7	.	CASSSPSGYEQYF	TGTGCCAGCAGCTCCCCCTCGGGATACGAGCAGTACTTC
TRBV6-4	once	TRBJ2-1	TRBD2	CASSALAGYNEQFF	TGTGCCAGCAGTGCACTAGCGGGGTACAATGAGCAGTTCTTC
TRBV18	.	TRBJ1-1	.	CASSPGQGLGTEAFF	TGTGCCAGCTCACCGGGCCAAGGATTGGGCACTGAAGCTTTCTTT
TRBV5-5	few	TRBJ2-7	.	CASSPFPDAEQYF	TGTGCCAGCAGCCCATTCCCTGATGCCGAGCAGTACTTC
TRBV10-3	.	TRBJ2-3	.	CASSLGSTDTQYF	TGTGCCAGTTCCCTAGGTAGCACAGATACGCAGTATTTT
TRBV19	.	TRBJ2-2	TRBD1	CASRTGVSGGELFF	TGTGCCAGTAGGACAGGGGTGTCTGGCGGGGAGCTGTTTTTT
TRBV7-9	.	TRBJ1-1	.	CASSPRSGPGNTEAFF	TGTGCCAGCAGCCCCCGGAGCGGGCCAGGGAACACTGAAGCTTTCTTT
TRBV25-1	.	TRBJ2-5	.	CATDLQETQYF	TGTGCCACTGACCTCCAAGAGACCCAGTACTTC
TRBV25-1	.	TRBJ1-3	.	CASSELGKGNTIYF	TGTGCCAGCAGTGAACTAGGGAAAGGAAACACCATATATTTT
TRBV5-4	.	TRBJ2-2	TRBD2	CASSPGLAGELFF	TGTGCCAGCAGCCCGGGACTAGCGGGGGAGCTGTTTTTT
TRBV28	.	TRBJ1-2	.	CASSQRGGGYTF	TGTGCCAGCAGCCAACGGGGGGGTGGCTACACCTTC
TRBV28	few	TRBJ1-5	TRBD1	CASSFTQGARNQPQHF	TGTGCCAGCAGTTTTACGCAGGGGGCTCGCAATCAGCCCCAGCATTTT
TRBV9	.	TRBJ2-2	.	CASSDSRHRGAVF	TGTGCCAGCAGCGATTCCCGTCACCGGGGAGCTGTTTTT
TRBV13	.	TRBJ1-4	.	CASSLKLGQINEKLFF	TGTGCCAGCAGCTTAAAGCTTGGACAGATTAATGAAAAACTGTTTTTT
TRBV2	.	TRBJ1-5	.	CASSELSLSAVSNQPQHF	TGTGCCAGCAGTGAATTAAGTTTGTCAGCAGTTAGCAATCAGCCCCAGCATTTT
TRBV6-5	.	TRBJ2-7	.	CASSYGTSSYEQYF	TGTGCCAGCAGTTACGGGACAAGCTCCTACGAGCAGTACTTC
TRBV5-4	.	TRBJ1-2	TRBD1	CASSSRQGGGYTF	TGTGCCAGCAGCTCTCGACAGGGGGGAGGCTACACCTTC
TRBV11-1	.	TRBJ2-2	TRBD2	CASSLERAGRTGELFF	TGTGCCAGCAGCTTAGAGCGAGCGGGGCGCACCGGGGAGCTGTTTTTT
TRBV28	.	TRBJ2-1	TRBD2	CASSRWTSDLNEQFF	TGTGCCAGCAGCCGGTGGACTAGCGACCTCAATGAGCAGTTCTTC
TRBV18	.	TRBJ2-1	.	CASSPPRFAGPGEQFF	TGTGCCAGCTCACCACCCCGGTTCGCGGGGCCGGGTGAGCAGTTCTTC
TRBV2	.	TRBJ1-2	TRBD1	CASRDRGGKGYTF	TGTGCCAGCAGGGACAGGGGCGGAAAGGGCTACACCTTC
TRBV12-5	few	TRBJ1-2	.	CASGLGGGLGYTF	TGTGCTAGTGGTTTGGGAGGCGGTCTTGGCTACACCTTC
TRBV18	.	TRBJ1-3	TRBD1	CASSPGQVLGNTIYF	TGTGCCAGCTCACCGGGACAGGTACTCGGAAACACCATATATTTT
TRBV19	few	TRBJ2-7	.	CASSIGGTGLSSYEQYF	TGTGCCAGTAGTATTGGAGGGACGGGGTTAAGCTCCTACGAGCAGTACTTC
TRBV9	.	TRBJ2-1	.	CASSVDGPAYNEQFF	TGTGCCAGCAGCGTAGACGGCCCAGCCTACAATGAGCAGTTCTTC
TRBV18	.	TRBJ2-3	.	CASSPTGTDTQYF	TGTGCCAGCTCACCAACAGGCACAGATACGCAGTATTTT
TRBV6-5	.	TRBJ1-3	.	CASSYSKNTGNTIYF	TGTGCCAGCAGTTACTCGAAGAATACTGGAAACACCATATATTTT
TRBV6-6	.	TRBJ2-4	.	CASCPIATVNIQYF	TGTGCCAGCTGCCCCATAGCGACAGTAAACATTCAGTACTTC
TRBV5-4	few	TRBJ2-3	.	CASSLRITDTQYF	TGTGCCAGCAGCCTCAGGATCACAGATACGCAGTATTTT
TRBV5-1	.	TRBJ1-1	.	CASSSNRRNTEAFF	TGCGCCAGCAGTTCTAACAGAAGAAACACTGAAGCTTTCTTT
TRBV10-3	.	TRBJ2-7	.	CATRDGVSYEQYF	TGTGCCACCCGTGACGGGGTTAGCTACGAGCAGTACTTC
TRBV2	.	TRBJ1-1	.	CASTGRVSNTEAFF	TGTGCCAGCACGGGCAGGGTCTCGAACACTGAAGCTTTCTTT
TRBV5-6	.	TRBJ2-7	.	CASSPGGYEQYF	TGTGCCAGCAGCCCCGGGGGCTACGAGCAGTACTTC
TRBV19	.	TRBJ2-1	TRBD1	CASTAGQGGYNEQFF	TGTGCCAGTACCGCGGGACAGGGAGGCTACAATGAGCAGTTCTTC
TRBV28	.	TRBJ1-4	.	CASSLVDEKLFF	TGTGCCAGCAGTTTAGTAGATGAAAAACTGTTTTTT
TRBV18	.	TRBJ1-6	.	CASSRTGGVNSPLHF	TGTGCCAGCTCTCGCACGGGGGGCGTTAATTCACCCCTCCACTTT
TRBV6-5	few	TRBJ1-2	.	CASSYLGGRGSGYTF	TGTGCCAGCAGTTACCTGGGGGGCCGGGGATCTGGCTACACCTTC
TRBV2	few	TRBJ1-6	.	CASSQGILSPLHF	TGTGCCAGCAGCCAGGGCATCCTCTCACCCCTCCACTTT
TRBV5-4	.	TRBJ2-1	.	CASSLGVPKYNEQFF	TGTGCCAGCAGCTTGGGAGTACCAAAATACAATGAGCAGTTCTTC
TRBV5-1	.	TRBJ2-6	.	CASSLFGANVLTF	TGCGCCAGCAGCTTATTTGGGGCCAACGTCCTGACTTTC
TRBV6-5	.	TRBJ1-4	.	CASSYKTGLNEKLFF	TGTGCCAGCAGTTACAAAACAGGGTTGAATGAAAAACTGTTTTTT
TRBV7-2	few	TRBJ1-2	TRBD1	CASREGALLGYGYTF	TGTGCCAGCAGGGAGGGGGCGTTGCTGGGCTATGGCTACACCTTC
TRBV11-3	few	TRBJ2-3	TRBD2	CASSWGDWGLAGDTQYF	TGTGCCAGCAGCTGGGGTGATTGGGGACTAGCAGGAGATACGCAGTATTTT